This T cell receptor (beta chain) was recovered during a study of T cell responses to AZD1222 COVID-19 vaccine. Whole-study findings and limits: The donor cohort was predominantly white British with a female majority, and clonal diversity may have been underestimated.

The trim removed 6 bases at V and 2 bases at J, leaving 5 bases unmatched. Germline V gives CDR1 MNHNY, CDR2 SVGAGI (reference sequence). The CDR3 length is 15 residues. Details on this clone: Its target is not known.

Only in-frame clones appear in the TCRdb table, and some are missing; sequencing was by immunoSEQ multiplex PCR. The sample holds 70,000 to 80,000 clones, roughly 89% seen once. This chain uses TRBV6-6 with TRBJ2-3; the match to TRBD1 covers 10 bases. The sequencing used peripheral blood, collected on day 0 of AZD1222 vaccination. The sequence was obtained from an adult in good health. CDR3 nucleotide sequence: TGTGCCAGCAGGCGGGACAGGGGACCCACAGATACGCAGTATTTT. Translated: CASRRDRGPTDTQYF.